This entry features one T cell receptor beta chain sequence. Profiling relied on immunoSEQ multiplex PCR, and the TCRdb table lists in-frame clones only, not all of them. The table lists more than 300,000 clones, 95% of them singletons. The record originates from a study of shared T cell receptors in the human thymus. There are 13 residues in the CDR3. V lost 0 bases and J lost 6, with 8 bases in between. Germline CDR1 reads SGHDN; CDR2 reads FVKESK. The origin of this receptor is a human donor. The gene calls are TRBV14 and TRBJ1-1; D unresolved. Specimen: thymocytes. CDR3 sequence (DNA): TGTGCCAGCAGCCAAGATTTGCGGCCTGAAGCTTTCTTT. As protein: CASSQDLRPEAFF.